This is a list of T cell receptor beta chains from one sample in a study of Graves' ophthalmopathy and Graves' hyperthyroidism. TCRdb independently ran MiXCR on the multiplex PCR reads; one entry per CDR3 protein. The table includes hundreds of thousands of distinct CDR3 sequences, about a fifth detected once. The source material was peripheral blood. All receptors derive from a woman aged 18-29 years with stable Graves' hyperthyroidism. Some clones in this sample may be carry-over from other donors' samples. Each CDR3 is given with its conserved first and last residue. The order of the fields is J gene, CDR3 length, clone size, V gene, D gene, CDR3 protein, CDR3 DNA. The D gene is left open where the match is weak. Clone sizes are given selectively: once, few, many, or a class where the clone is expanded.

TRBJ2-2 | 15 | - | TRBV19 | - | CASMKDRRVTGELFF | TGTGCCAGTATGAAGGACAGGAGGGTCACCGGGGAGCTGTTTTTT
TRBJ2-7 | 15 | - | TRBV29-1 | TRBD2 | CSVAGGTSGSYEQYF | TGCAGCGTTGCAGGAGGGACTAGCGGGTCCTACGAGCAGTACTTC
TRBJ2-7 | 12 | many | TRBV20-1 | - | CSATGQAYEQYF | TGCAGTGCTACAGGACAAGCCTACGAGCAGTACTTC
TRBJ2-7 | 16 | - | TRBV7-2 | - | CASSLAGGPSGYEQYF | TGTGCCAGCAGCTTAGCGGGGGGGCCTTCCGGGTACGAGCAGTACTTC
TRBJ2-7 | 15 | many | TRBV7-2 | TRBD2 | CASSWRAGGSYEQYF | TGTGCCAGCAGCTGGAGAGCGGGAGGGTCCTACGAGCAGTACTTC
TRBJ2-2 | 16 | - | TRBV4-3 | TRBD1 | CASSQAGQGDTGELFF | TGCGCCAGCAGCCAAGCGGGACAGGGCGACACCGGGGAGCTGTTTTTT
TRBJ2-2 | 17 | - | TRBV7-2 | - | CASSLRLRRDSTGELFF | TGTGCCAGCAGCTTACGCCTCAGGAGAGACTCCACCGGGGAGCTGTTTTTT
TRBJ2-7 | 15 | many | TRBV28 | TRBD2 | CASSLGGLVNPEQYF | TGTGCCAGCAGTTTGGGGGGACTAGTAAACCCCGAGCAGTACTTC
TRBJ2-5 | 16 | many | TRBV5-1 | TRBD2 | CASKGLRSGSTETQYF | TGCGCCAGCAAGGGCTTGAGGAGCGGGAGTACTGAGACCCAGTACTTC
TRBJ1-6 | 17 | many | TRBV5-1 | TRBD1 | CASSFGQARWDNSPLHF | TGCGCCAGCAGCTTTGGACAGGCAAGGTGGGATAATTCACCCCTCCACTTT
TRBJ1-1 | 16 | many | TRBV4-1 | - | CASSLGGLSQNTEAFF | TGCGCCAGCAGCCTAGGGGGATTGTCCCAGAACACTGAAGCTTTCTTT
TRBJ1-6 | 17 | many | TRBV2 | - | CASSDVMTQSSNSPLHF | TGTGCCAGCAGTGACGTGATGACACAGAGTTCTAATTCACCCCTCCACTTT
TRBJ2-7 | 15 | - | TRBV6-1 | - | CASTPSPTGPYEQYF | TGTGCCAGCACTCCGTCCCCGACAGGTCCCTACGAGCAGTACTTC
TRBJ1-1 | 13 | many | TRBV20-1 | - | CSARDSLNTEAFF | TGCAGTGCTAGGGACAGTTTGAACACTGAAGCTTTCTTT
TRBJ1-5 | 15 | many | TRBV6-5 | - | CASSYWEYSNQPQHF | TGTGCCAGCAGTTATTGGGAATATAGCAATCAGCCCCAGCATTTT
TRBJ1-1 | 12 | - | TRBV27 | - | CASSTWGGEAFF | TGTGCCAGCAGCACCTGGGGGGGTGAAGCTTTCTTT
TRBJ2-7 | 15 | many | TRBV28 | - | CASSLTVMLTYEQYF | TGTGCCAGCAGTTTAACGGTTATGCTGACCTACGAGCAGTACTTC
TRBJ1-1 | 16 | - | TRBV19 | - | CASRGGGRGMNTEAFF | TGTGCCAGTAGGGGCGGCGGCAGGGGAATGAACACTGAAGCTTTCTTT
TRBJ2-7 | 15 | many | TRBV5-1 | TRBD2 | CASRAGGVGSYEQYF | TGCGCCAGCAGAGCGGGAGGGGTCGGGTCCTACGAGCAGTACTTC
TRBJ1-1 | 18 | few | TRBV6-4 | - | CASSDSKELNTMNTEAFF | TGTGCCAGCAGTGACTCGAAAGAATTAAATACCATGAACACTGAAGCTTTCTTT
TRBJ2-5 | 14 | many | TRBV6-5 | TRBD2 | CASSYVGAGETQYF | TGTGCCAGCAGTTACGTGGGAGCGGGGGAGACCCAGTACTTC
TRBJ1-2 | 12 | - | TRBV27 | - | CASSSGFRGYTF | TGTGCCAGCAGTTCCGGTTTCAGGGGCTACACCTTC
TRBJ1-1 | 14 | - | TRBV11-2 | - | CASSPSVKGTEAFF | TGTGCCAGCAGCCCGTCCGTGAAGGGCACTGAAGCTTTCTTT
TRBJ2-2 | 14 | many | TRBV7-2 | TRBD2 | CASSLTSGRGELFF | TGTGCCAGCAGCTTGACTAGCGGGAGGGGGGAGCTGTTTTTT
TRBJ1-1 | 15 | - | TRBV12-3/TRBV12-4 | - | CASRATGIGHTEAFF | TGTGCCAGCAGGGCCACAGGGATCGGGCACACTGAAGCTTTCTTT
TRBJ2-7 | 16 | many | TRBV10-2 | TRBD2 | CASSEGLAGISYEQYF | TGCGCCAGCAGTGAGGGACTAGCGGGTATCTCCTACGAGCAGTACTTC
TRBJ1-5 | 15 | many | TRBV2 | - | CASSTQGRANQPQHF | TGTGCCAGCAGTACACAGGGTCGGGCCAATCAGCCCCAGCATTTT
TRBJ1-2 | 13 | many | TRBV6-1 | - | CASKRDRDYGYTF | TGTGCCAGCAAAAGAGACAGAGACTATGGCTACACCTTC
TRBJ2-5 | 15 | many | TRBV5-1 | TRBD1 | CASSFGQGVPETQYF | TGCGCCAGCAGCTTCGGACAGGGAGTTCCAGAGACCCAGTACTTC
TRBJ1-5 | 12 | many | TRBV6-5 | - | CASTLNQGSQHF | TGTGCCAGCACACTAAACCAGGGCTCCCAGCATTTT
TRBJ1-3 | 18 | few | TRBV30 | TRBD1 | CAWSSDRALLPSGNTIYF | TGTGCCTGGAGTTCGGACAGGGCCCTCCTTCCCTCTGGAAACACCATATATTTT
TRBJ1-1 | 11 | - | TRBV6-1 | - | CATTRYQEAFF | TGTGCCACCACACGATACCAGGAAGCTTTCTTT
TRBJ1-2 | 14 | - | TRBV5-4 | TRBD1 | CASSRVDRAMGYTF | TGTGCCAGCAGCCGCGTGGACAGGGCTATGGGCTACACCTTC
TRBJ1-1 | 11 | few | TRBV30 | - | CAWSMRTGAFF | TGTGCCTGGAGTATGAGGACGGGAGCTTTCTTT
TRBJ2-7 | 14 | - | TRBV20-1 | - | CSAPSQGSSYEQYF | TGCAGTGCCCCCTCCCAGGGGAGCTCCTACGAGCAGTACTTC
TRBJ1-1 | 15 | - | TRBV3-1 | - | CASSQSWGRLAEAFF | TGTGCCAGCAGCCAATCCTGGGGCAGACTCGCTGAAGCTTTCTTT
TRBJ1-2 | 13 | many | TRBV13 | TRBD1 | CASSYRDSERYTF | TGTGCCAGCAGCTACCGGGACAGTGAACGCTACACCTTC
TRBJ1-5 | 15 | many | TRBV29-1 | TRBD1 | CSVVEAGGFNQPQHF | TGCAGCGTTGTCGAGGCAGGGGGCTTCAATCAGCCCCAGCATTTT
TRBJ2-5 | 15 | many | TRBV6-1 | TRBD1 | CASSEQTGALQTQYF | TGTGCCAGCAGTGAACAAACAGGGGCACTCCAGACCCAGTACTTC
TRBJ1-2 | 14 | - | TRBV6-5 | - | CASSYLSASDGYTF | TGTGCCAGCAGTTACCTCTCGGCTTCGGATGGCTACACCTTC
TRBJ1-6 | 14 | many | TRBV6-1 | - | CASSLHGPSSSLHF | TGTGCCAGCAGTCTTCATGGTCCGTCGTCGTCCCTCCACTTT
TRBJ1-5 | 13 | few | TRBV7-2 | - | CASSLETYRAQHF | TGTGCCAGCAGCTTAGAAACGTACAGGGCCCAGCATTTT
TRBJ2-4 | 17 | many | TRBV28 | TRBD1 | CASSLTGTAIAKNIQYF | TGTGCCAGCAGTTTAACCGGGACAGCCATAGCCAAAAACATTCAGTACTTC
TRBJ2-6 | 16 | - | TRBV20-1 | - | CSARERTEAGANVLTF | TGCAGTGCTAGAGAGCGAACAGAGGCTGGGGCCAACGTCCTGACTTTC
TRBJ1-1 | 15 | - | TRBV28 | - | CASSFSFEGIIEAFF | TGTGCCAGCAGTTTCTCGTTTGAAGGGATCATCGAAGCTTTCTTT
TRBJ2-7 | 15 | - | TRBV28 | TRBD1 | CASSLPRDRPYEQYF | TGTGCCAGCAGCCTACCCCGGGACAGACCCTACGAGCAGTACTTC